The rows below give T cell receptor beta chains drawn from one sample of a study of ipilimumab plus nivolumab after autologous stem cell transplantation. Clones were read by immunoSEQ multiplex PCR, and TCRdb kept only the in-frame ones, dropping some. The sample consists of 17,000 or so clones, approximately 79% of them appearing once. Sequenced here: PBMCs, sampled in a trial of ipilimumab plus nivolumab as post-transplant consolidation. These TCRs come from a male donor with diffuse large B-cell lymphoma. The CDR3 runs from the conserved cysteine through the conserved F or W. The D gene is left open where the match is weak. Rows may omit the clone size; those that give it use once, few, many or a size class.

CDR3 protein: CASSDARADTQYF
CDR3 DNA: TGTGCCAGCAGTGATGCCCGGGCAGATACGCAGTATTTT
J gene: TRBJ2-3
V gene: TRBV2
clone size: .
D gene: .

CDR3 protein: CASSYRAQETQYF
CDR3 DNA: TGTGCCAGCAGTTACAGGGCTCAAGAGACCCAGTACTTC
J gene: TRBJ2-5
V gene: TRBV6-5
clone size: .
D gene: .

CDR3 protein: CASSAGSSYNSPLHF
CDR3 DNA: TGTGCCAGTAGTGCTGGAAGCTCCTATAATTCACCCCTCCACTTT
J gene: TRBJ1-6
V gene: TRBV19
clone size: .
D gene: .

CDR3 protein: CASSRDSEQETQYF
CDR3 DNA: TGTGCCAGCAGCCGGGACAGCGAACAAGAGACCCAGTACTTC
J gene: TRBJ2-5
V gene: TRBV6-5
clone size: .
D gene: TRBD1

CDR3 protein: CASSKPGTRGGEKLFF
CDR3 DNA: TGTGCCAGCAGCAAACCCGGGACCCGGGGAGGTGAAAAACTGTTTTTT
J gene: TRBJ1-4
V gene: TRBV7-9
clone size: .
D gene: .

CDR3 protein: CASSLTFGREAFF
CDR3 DNA: TGTGCCAGCAGCTTGACATTCGGCAGAGAAGCTTTCTTT
J gene: TRBJ1-1
V gene: TRBV7-3
clone size: .
D gene: .

CDR3 protein: CASTDSTANYGYTF
CDR3 DNA: TGTGCCAGTACCGACTCGACGGCTAACTATGGCTACACCTTC
J gene: TRBJ1-2
V gene: TRBV19
clone size: once
D gene: .

CDR3 protein: CASGVEASGRTDTQYF
CDR3 DNA: TGTGCCAGCGGCGTAGAGGCTAGCGGGAGGACAGATACGCAGTATTTT
J gene: TRBJ2-3
V gene: TRBV9
clone size: once
D gene: TRBD2

CDR3 protein: CASSLANEWSPLHF
CDR3 DNA: TGTGCCAGCAGCTTGGCCAATGAGTGGTCACCCCTCCACTTT
J gene: TRBJ1-6
V gene: TRBV5-4
clone size: once
D gene: .

CDR3 protein: CASSLDGSGANVLTF
CDR3 DNA: TGTGCCAGCAGCTTAGATGGGTCTGGGGCCAACGTCCTGACTTTC
J gene: TRBJ2-6
V gene: TRBV11-3
clone size: .
D gene: .

CDR3 protein: CATSREGQKRYEQYF
CDR3 DNA: TGTGCCACCAGCAGAGAAGGACAGAAACGCTACGAGCAGTACTTC
J gene: TRBJ2-7
V gene: TRBV15
clone size: .
D gene: .

CDR3 protein: CASSPRPRGDNEQYF
CDR3 DNA: TGTGCCAGCAGCCCTAGGCCCAGGGGAGACAACGAGCAGTACTTC
J gene: TRBJ2-7
V gene: TRBV7-6
clone size: .
D gene: .

CDR3 protein: CASSLATKGEAFF
CDR3 DNA: TGTGCCAGCAGCTTAGCGACGAAGGGTGAAGCTTTCTTT
J gene: TRBJ1-1
V gene: TRBV11-1
clone size: .
D gene: .

CDR3 protein: CASSLGGPAGYEQYF
CDR3 DNA: TGTGCCAGCAGCTTAGGGGGGCCAGCCGGCTACGAGCAGTACTTC
J gene: TRBJ2-7
V gene: TRBV11-3
clone size: .
D gene: .

CDR3 protein: CASSGKGTAREQYF
CDR3 DNA: TGTGCCAGCAGCGGGAAGGGGACCGCGCGAGAGCAGTACTTC
J gene: TRBJ2-7
V gene: TRBV11-3
clone size: medium-sized
D gene: .

CDR3 protein: CASSLDPGRSSGEQYF
CDR3 DNA: TGTGCCAGCAGCTTAGATCCGGGGCGGAGCTCGGGCGAGCAGTACTTC
J gene: TRBJ2-7
V gene: TRBV11-2
clone size: .
D gene: .